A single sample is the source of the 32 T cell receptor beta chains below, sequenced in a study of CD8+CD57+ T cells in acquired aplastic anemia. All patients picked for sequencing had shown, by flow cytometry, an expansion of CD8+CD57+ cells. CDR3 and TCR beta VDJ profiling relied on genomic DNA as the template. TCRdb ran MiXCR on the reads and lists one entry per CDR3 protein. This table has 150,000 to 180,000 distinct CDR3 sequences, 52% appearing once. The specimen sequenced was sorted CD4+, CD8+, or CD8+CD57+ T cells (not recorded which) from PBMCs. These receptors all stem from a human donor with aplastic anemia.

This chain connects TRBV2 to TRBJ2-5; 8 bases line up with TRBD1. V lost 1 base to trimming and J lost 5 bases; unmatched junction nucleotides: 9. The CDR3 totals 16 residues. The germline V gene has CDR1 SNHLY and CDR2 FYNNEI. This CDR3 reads CASSEVGTGGFETQYF. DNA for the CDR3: TGTGCCAGCAGTGAAGTGGGTACAGGGGGTTTTGAGACCCAGTACTTC.

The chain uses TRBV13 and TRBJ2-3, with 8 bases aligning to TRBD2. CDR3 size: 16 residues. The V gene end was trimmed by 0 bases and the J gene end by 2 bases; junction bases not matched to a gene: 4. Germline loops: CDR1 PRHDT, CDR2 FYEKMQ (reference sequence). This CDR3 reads CASSLGGRGATDTQYF. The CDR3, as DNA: TGTGCCAGCAGCTTAGGTGGGCGGGGGGCCACAGATACGCAGTATTTT.

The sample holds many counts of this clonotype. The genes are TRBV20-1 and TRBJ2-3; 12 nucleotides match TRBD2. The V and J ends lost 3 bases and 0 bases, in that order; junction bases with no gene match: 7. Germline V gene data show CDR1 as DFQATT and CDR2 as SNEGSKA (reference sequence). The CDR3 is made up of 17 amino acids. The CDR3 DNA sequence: TGCAGTGCTAGTCTAGCGGGGGGGGGGCCCAGCACAGATACGCAGTATTTT. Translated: CSASLAGGGPSTDTQYF.

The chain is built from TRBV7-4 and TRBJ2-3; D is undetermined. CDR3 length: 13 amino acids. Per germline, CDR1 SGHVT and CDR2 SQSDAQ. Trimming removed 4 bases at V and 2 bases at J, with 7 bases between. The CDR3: CASSSYLTDTQYF. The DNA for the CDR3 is TGTGCCAGCAGCTCCTACCTCACAGATACGCAGTATTTT.

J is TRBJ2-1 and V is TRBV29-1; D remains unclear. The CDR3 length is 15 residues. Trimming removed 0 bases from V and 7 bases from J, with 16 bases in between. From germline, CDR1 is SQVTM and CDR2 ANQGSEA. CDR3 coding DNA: TGCAGCGTTGAAGATCGGAGTCGTCGAACGAATGAGCAGTTCTTC. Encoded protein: CSVEDRSRRTNEQFF.

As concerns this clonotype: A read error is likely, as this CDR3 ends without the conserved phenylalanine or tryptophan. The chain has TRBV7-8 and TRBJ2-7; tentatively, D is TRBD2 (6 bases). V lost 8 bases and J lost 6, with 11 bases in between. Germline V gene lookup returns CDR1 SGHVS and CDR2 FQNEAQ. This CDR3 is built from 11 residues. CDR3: CASSRGLEQYL. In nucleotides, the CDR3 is TGTGCCAGCTCTAGGGGACTCGAGCAGTACCTC.

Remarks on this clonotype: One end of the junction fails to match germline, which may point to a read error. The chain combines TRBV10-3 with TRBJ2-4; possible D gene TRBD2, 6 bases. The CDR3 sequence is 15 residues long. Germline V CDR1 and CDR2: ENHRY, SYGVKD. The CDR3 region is CAISDTLAVRNIQYF. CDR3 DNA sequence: TGCGCCATCAGTGATACACTAGCAGTTCGAAACATTCAGTACTTC.

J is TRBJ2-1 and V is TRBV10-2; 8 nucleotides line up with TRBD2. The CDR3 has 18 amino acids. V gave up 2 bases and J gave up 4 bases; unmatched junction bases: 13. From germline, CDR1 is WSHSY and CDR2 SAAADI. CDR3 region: CASSEVPGLVKEYNEQFF. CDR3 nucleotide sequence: TGCGCCAGCAGTGAGGTCCCGGGACTAGTCAAAGAGTACAATGAGCAGTTCTTC.

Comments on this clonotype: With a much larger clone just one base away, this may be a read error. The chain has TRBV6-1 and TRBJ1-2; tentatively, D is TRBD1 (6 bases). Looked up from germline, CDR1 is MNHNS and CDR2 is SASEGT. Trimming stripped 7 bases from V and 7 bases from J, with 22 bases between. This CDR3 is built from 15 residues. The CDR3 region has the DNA TGTGCCAGCACCACAGGTCTCACAGGGAGAGGTGGCTACACCTTC. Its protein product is CASTTGLTGRGGYTF.

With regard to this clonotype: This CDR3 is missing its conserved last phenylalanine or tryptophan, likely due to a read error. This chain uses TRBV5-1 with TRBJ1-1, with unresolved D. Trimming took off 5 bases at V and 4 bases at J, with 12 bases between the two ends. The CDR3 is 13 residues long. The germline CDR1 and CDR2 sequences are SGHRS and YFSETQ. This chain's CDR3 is CASRAGVGTEAFL. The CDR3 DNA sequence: TGCGCCAGCAGGGCTGGGGTGGGCACTGAAGCTTTCCTT.

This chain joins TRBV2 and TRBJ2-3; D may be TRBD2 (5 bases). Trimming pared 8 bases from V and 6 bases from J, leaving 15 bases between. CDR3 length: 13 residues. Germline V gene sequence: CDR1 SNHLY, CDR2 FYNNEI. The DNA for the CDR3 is TGTGCCAGCTCACCTACTAGTGGTGATACGCAGTATTTT. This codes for CASSPTSGDTQYF.

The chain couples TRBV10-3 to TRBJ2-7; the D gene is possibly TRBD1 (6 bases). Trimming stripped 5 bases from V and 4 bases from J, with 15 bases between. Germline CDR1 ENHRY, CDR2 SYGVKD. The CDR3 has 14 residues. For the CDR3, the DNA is TGTGCCATCAGTACAGGGATTCCCCTTTACGAGCAGTACTTC. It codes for CAISTGIPLYEQYF.

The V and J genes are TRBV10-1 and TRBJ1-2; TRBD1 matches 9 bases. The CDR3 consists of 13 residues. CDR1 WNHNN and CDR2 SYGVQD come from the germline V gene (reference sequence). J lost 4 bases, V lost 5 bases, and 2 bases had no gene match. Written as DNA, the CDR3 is TGCGCCAGCAGTCCGGACAGGGGCTATGGCTACACCTTC. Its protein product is CASSPDRGYGYTF.

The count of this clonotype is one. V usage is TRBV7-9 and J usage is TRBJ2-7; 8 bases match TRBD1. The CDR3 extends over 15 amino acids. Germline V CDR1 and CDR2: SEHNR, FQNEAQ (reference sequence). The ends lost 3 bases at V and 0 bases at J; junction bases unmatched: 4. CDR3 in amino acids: CASSLRDRPSYEQYF. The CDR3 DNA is TGTGCCAGCAGCTTGAGGGACAGGCCCTCCTACGAGCAGTACTTC.

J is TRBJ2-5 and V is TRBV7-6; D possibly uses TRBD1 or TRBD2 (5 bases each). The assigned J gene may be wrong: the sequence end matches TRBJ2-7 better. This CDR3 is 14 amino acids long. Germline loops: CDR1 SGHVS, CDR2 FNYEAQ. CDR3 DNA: TGTGCCAGCAGCTTAGTCGACGGGGCGGCCGAGCAGTACTTC. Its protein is CASSLVDGAAEQYF.

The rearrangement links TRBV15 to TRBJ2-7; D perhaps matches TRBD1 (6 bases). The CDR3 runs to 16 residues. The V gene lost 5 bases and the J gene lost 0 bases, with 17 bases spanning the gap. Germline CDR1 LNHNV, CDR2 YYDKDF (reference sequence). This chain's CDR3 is CATSLQGPRSSYEQYF. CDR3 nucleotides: TGTGCCACCAGCTTACAGGGCCCCCGTAGCTCCTACGAGCAGTACTTC.

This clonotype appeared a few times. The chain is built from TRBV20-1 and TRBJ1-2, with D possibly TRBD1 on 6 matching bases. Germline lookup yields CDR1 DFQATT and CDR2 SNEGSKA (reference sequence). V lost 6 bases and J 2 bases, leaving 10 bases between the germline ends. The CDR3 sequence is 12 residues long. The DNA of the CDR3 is TGCAGTGCGAGGGACACCAACTATGGCTACACCTTC. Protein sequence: CSARDTNYGYTF.

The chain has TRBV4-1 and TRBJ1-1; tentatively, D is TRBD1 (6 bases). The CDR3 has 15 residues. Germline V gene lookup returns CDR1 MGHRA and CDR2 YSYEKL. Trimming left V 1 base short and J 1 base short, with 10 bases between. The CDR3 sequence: CASSQGGGRNTEAFF. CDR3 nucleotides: TGCGCCAGCAGCCAAGGGGGGGGCAGGAACACTGAAGCTTTCTTT.

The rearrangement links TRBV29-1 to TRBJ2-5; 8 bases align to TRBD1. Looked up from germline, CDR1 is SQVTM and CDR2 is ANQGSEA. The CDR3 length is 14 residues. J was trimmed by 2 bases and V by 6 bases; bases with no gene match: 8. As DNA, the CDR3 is TGCAGCGTCCGACAGGGGTCCTTGCAAGAGACCCAGTACTTC. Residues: CSVRQGSLQETQYF.

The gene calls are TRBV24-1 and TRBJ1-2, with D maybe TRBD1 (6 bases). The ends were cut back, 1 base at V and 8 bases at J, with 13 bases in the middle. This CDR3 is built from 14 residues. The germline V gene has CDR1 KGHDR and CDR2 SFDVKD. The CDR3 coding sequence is TGTGCCACCAGTGATTTCGGGGGCCTAGGGGGCTACACCTTC. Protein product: CATSDFGGLGGYTF.

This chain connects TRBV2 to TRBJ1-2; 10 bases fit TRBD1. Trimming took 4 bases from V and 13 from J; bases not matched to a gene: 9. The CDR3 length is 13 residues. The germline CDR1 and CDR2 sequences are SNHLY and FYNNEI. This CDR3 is CASSGQEGQGLTF. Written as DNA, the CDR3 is TGTGCCAGCAGTGGGCAGGAGGGACAGGGGCTCACCTTC.

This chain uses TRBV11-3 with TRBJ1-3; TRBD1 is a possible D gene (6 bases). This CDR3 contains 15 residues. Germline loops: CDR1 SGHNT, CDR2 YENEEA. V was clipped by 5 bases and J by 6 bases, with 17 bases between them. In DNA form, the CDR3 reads TGTGCCAGCAGCGGGGGGGGCAGGGTTAAAAACACCATATATTTT. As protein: CASSGGGRVKNTIYF.

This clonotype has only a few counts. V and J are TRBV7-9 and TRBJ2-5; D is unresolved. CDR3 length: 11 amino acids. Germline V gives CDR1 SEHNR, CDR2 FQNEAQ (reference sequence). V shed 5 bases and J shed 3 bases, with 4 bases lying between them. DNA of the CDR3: TGTGCCAGCAGCGGCGAAGAGACCCAGTACTTC. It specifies CASSGEETQYF. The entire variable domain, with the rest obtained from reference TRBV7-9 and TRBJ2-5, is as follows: DTGVSQNPRHKITKRGQNVTFRCDPISEHNRLYWYRQTLGQGPEFLTYFQNEAQLEKSRLLSDRFSAERPKGSFSTLEIQRTEQGDSAMYLCASSGEETQYFGPGTRLLVL.

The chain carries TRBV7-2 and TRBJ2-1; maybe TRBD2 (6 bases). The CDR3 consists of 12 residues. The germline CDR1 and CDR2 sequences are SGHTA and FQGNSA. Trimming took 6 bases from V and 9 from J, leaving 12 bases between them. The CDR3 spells CASRFSGSEQFF. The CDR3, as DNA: TGTGCCAGCAGATTTAGCGGCAGTGAGCAGTTCTTC.

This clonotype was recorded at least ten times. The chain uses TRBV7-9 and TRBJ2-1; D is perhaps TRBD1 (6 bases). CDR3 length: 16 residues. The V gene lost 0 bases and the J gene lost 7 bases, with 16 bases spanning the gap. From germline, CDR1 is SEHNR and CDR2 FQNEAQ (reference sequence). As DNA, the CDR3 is TGTGCCAGCAGCTTAGCAGAGGGGGTGAGAAAAAATGAGCAGTTCTTC. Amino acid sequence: CASSLAEGVRKNEQFF.

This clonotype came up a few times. The CDR3, as DNA: TGTGCCAGTAGTATCTCAGGGGGCGATCAGCCCCAGCATTTT. Residues: CASSISGGDQPQHF. The rearrangement links TRBV19 to TRBJ1-5; 8 bases are a match to TRBD1. The V gene's germline CDR1 is LNHDA and CDR2 SQIVND (reference sequence). V was clipped by 3 bases and J by 5 bases; unmatched bases: 3. This CDR3 has 14 amino acids.

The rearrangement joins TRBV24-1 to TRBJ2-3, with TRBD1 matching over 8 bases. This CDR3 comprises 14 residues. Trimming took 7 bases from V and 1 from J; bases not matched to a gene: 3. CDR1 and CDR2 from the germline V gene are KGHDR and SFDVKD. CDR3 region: CATRGQEGTDTQYF. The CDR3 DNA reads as TGTGCCACCAGGGGACAGGAGGGCACAGATACGCAGTATTTT.

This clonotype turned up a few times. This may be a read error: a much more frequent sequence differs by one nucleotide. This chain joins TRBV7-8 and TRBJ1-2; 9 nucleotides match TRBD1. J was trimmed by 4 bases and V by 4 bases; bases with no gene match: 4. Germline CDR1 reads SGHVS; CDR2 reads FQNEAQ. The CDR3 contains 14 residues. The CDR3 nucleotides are TGTGCCAGCAGCTGGGACAGGGATTGCTATGGCTACACCTTC. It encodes CASSWDRDCYGYTF.

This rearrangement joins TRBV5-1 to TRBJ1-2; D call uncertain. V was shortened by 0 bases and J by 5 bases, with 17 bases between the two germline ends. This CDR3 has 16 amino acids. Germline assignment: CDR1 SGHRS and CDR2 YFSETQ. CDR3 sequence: CASSLDWELARYGYTF. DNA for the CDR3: TGCGCCAGCAGCTTGGATTGGGAGCTTGCACGGTATGGCTACACCTTC.

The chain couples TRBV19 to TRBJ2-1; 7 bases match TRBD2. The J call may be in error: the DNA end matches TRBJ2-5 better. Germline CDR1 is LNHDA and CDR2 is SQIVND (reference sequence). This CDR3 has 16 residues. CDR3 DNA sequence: TGTGCCAGTAGTATTGGGGCGGGAGACATACAAGAGACCCAGTACTTC. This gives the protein CASSIGAGDIQETQYF.

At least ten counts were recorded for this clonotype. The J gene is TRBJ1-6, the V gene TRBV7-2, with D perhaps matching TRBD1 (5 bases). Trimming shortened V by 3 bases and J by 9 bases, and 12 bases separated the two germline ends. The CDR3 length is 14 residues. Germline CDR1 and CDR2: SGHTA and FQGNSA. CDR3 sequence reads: CASSFSRVGSPLHF. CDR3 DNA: TGTGCCAGCAGCTTTTCCAGGGTTGGTTCACCCCTCCACTTT.

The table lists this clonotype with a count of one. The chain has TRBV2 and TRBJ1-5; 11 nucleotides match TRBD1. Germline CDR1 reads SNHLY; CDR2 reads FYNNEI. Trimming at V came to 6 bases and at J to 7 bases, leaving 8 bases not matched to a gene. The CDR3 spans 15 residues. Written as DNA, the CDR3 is TGTGCCAGCAGGCGGGACAGGGGGGAACGGCAGCCCCAGCATTTT. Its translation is CASRRDRGERQPQHF.